This TCR beta chain is drawn from a study of T cell repertoires in cytomegalovirus infection. Study as a whole: A matching HLA type, together with CMV infection, was signaled by public TCR beta signatures.

Points on this clonotype: No antigen is known for it.

TCRdb redid the calling of the reads with MiXCR, one entry per CDR3 protein. The sample includes around 130,000 distinct CDR3 sequences, 20% to 30% of them seen just once. Whole-study findings and limits: Ex vivo responses were dominated by HLA-C-restricted CMV-specific TCR beta clonotypes. Of the TCR beta families, the public ones yielded a cumulative frequency that identified carriers of CMV plus the relevant HLA.

V gave up 0 bases and J gave up 3 bases, with 9 bases separating them. The CDR3 covers 14 residues. Germline-derived CDR1 and CDR2 are LNHDA and SQIVND (reference sequence). The sequence was collected from a human donor in good health (CMV status not recorded). Some clones in this sample may be carry-over from other donors' samples. The chain combines TRBV19 with TRBJ2-7; perhaps TRBD1 as D (6 bases). Sequenced material: PBMCs, sequenced either directly or after in vitro stimulation (not recorded which). CDR3 sequence: CASSIDTGNYEQYF. The CDR3 DNA follows: TGTGCCAGTAGTATAGATACAGGGAACTACGAGCAGTACTTC.